Listed below are T cell receptor beta chains from one sample, sequenced in a study of cytomegalovirus exposure and HLA in healthy donors. Assay used: immunoSEQ multiplex PCR; TCRdb lists only in-frame clones, some missing. Here the sample spans more than 150,000 clones, 84% being singletons. The sample taken for sequencing was PBMCs. The receptors here all came from a woman aged 50 to 60 in good health and CMV-seropositive. Both conserved end residues are part of each CDR3. Each record gives: J gene, D gene, V gene, clone size, CDR3 DNA, CDR3 protein. D genes are given only for firm matches. A clone size is listed for some rows: how often the clone was seen (once, few, many), or a class if it is expanded.

>TRBJ1-4|.|TRBV4-3|.
TGCGCCAGCAGCCCGGGGAGTGGAGTAAGCGAAAAACTGTTTTTT
CASSPGSGVSEKLFF
>TRBJ1-1|.|TRBV27|.
TGTGCCAGCAGTCCGCTAGGAGGGTTGGGAACTGAAGCTTTCTTT
CASSPLGGLGTEAFF
>TRBJ1-6|.|TRBV2|.
TGTGCCAGCAGTGGGGGCCAGGCAAGAAATTCACCCCTCCACTTT
CASSGGQARNSPLHF
>TRBJ1-1|.|TRBV19|.
TGTGCCAGTAGTATCGGGGGTCGCCGCATGAACACTGAAGCTTTCTTT
CASSIGGRRMNTEAFF
>TRBJ2-3|TRBD2|TRBV11-3|.
TGTGCCAGCAGCTTAGACGGCGGGGGGCCAGATACGCAGTATTTT
CASSLDGGGPDTQYF
>TRBJ1-4|.|TRBV2|.
TGTGCCAGCAGGCCATGGACTGCGGTTAATGAAAAACTGTTTTTT
CASRPWTAVNEKLFF
>TRBJ2-2|TRBD2|TRBV4-2|.
TGTGCCAGCAGCCAGACTCCCGGGACTAGCGGGGTTGCGAACACCGGGGAGCTGTTTTTT
CASSQTPGTSGVANTGELFF
>TRBJ1-1|.|TRBV18|.
TGTGCCAGCTCACCGGACCTTCGCGGGGGGCGGACTGAAGCTTTCTTT
CASSPDLRGGRTEAFF
>TRBJ2-2|TRBD1|TRBV9|.
TGTGCCAGCAGCGCTGACAGGGATCCCGGGGAGCTGTTTTTT
CASSADRDPGELFF
>TRBJ2-1|.|TRBV7-9|.
TGTGCCAGCACGAGGTCTGAGAATGAGCAGTTCTTC
CASTRSENEQFF
>TRBJ1-2|.|TRBV5-5|.
TGTGCCAGCAGCTTGCGCGGGGCGGGAGGCTACACCTTC
CASSLRGAGGYTF
>TRBJ2-5|TRBD1|TRBV7-3|.
TGTGCCAGCAGCCAGGACAGGGGGGAGACCCAGTACTTC
CASSQDRGETQYF
>TRBJ1-2|TRBD1|TRBV5-1|.
TGCGCCAGCAGCTCAACAGGGGGTGTAAACTATGGCTACACCTTC
CASSSTGGVNYGYTF
>TRBJ2-2|TRBD1|TRBV10-3|.
TGTGCCATCAGTGAGTCGGCCAGGGGGATAACCGGGGAGCTGTTTTTT
CAISESARGITGELFF
>TRBJ1-2|.|TRBV5-4|.
TGTGCCAGTGGCCGGGATATGTCTGGCTACACCTTC
CASGRDMSGYTF
>TRBJ1-1|.|TRBV7-2|.
TGTGCCAGCAGCTCCTTAAGTCTAGGGAACACTGAAGCTTTCTTT
CASSSLSLGNTEAFF
>TRBJ1-1|.|TRBV5-4|.
TGTGCCAGCAGCTTGGAAACAGGGATGGGCACTGAAGCTTTCTTT
CASSLETGMGTEAFF
>TRBJ1-2|TRBD1|TRBV6-1|.
TGTGCCAGCAGTCTGACGACAGGGAACTATGGCTACACCTTC
CASSLTTGNYGYTF
>TRBJ1-1|.|TRBV30|.
TGTGCCTGGAGTATCACAGGGAACACTGAAGCTTTCTTT
CAWSITGNTEAFF
>TRBJ1-6|TRBD1|TRBV7-2|.
TGTGCCAGCAGTTTCCGGGACAGGGATAATTCACCCCTCCACTTT
CASSFRDRDNSPLHF
>TRBJ1-5|TRBD1|TRBV27|.
TGTGCCAGCAGACAGGGGGGCCGTAGTCAGCCCCAGCATTTT
CASRQGGRSQPQHF
>TRBJ2-3|TRBD2|TRBV27|.
TGTGCCAGCAGCTCAATCGGCAGCGGGGGGCCAGATACGCAGTATTTT
CASSSIGSGGPDTQYF
>TRBJ2-5|TRBD1|TRBV30|.
TGTGCCTGGAGTGACCTAGGGGGCCGAGGGGAGACCCAGTACTTC
CAWSDLGGRGETQYF
>TRBJ1-2|.|TRBV2|.
TGTGCCAGCAGTGAGTATGGCATCAGCTATGGCTACACCTTC
CASSEYGISYGYTF
>TRBJ2-7|TRBD2|TRBV29-1|.
TGCAGCGTTGGGCCGGGGGGAGGGTACTCCGAGCAGTACTTC
CSVGPGGGYSEQYF
>TRBJ2-1|TRBD2|TRBV4-3|.
TGCGCCAGCAGCCAAGTTCGTAGCGGGGGGGCGTATGAGCAGTTCTTC
CASSQVRSGGAYEQFF
>TRBJ1-6|.|TRBV7-8|.
TGTGCCAGCAGCCCCGGTGTTCCCTATAATTCACCCCTCCACTTT
CASSPGVPYNSPLHF
>TRBJ2-1|TRBD2|TRBV7-9|.
TGTGCCAGCAGCATTCCGGGACTAGCGGGGGTGGAGCAGTTCTTC
CASSIPGLAGVEQFF
>TRBJ1-5|.|TRBV18|.
TGTGCCAGCTCACCACGCGAGGGAGGTAGCGGGCAGCCCCAGCATTTT
CASSPREGGSGQPQHF
>TRBJ2-2|TRBD1|TRBV25-1|.
TGTGCCAGCAGCCCCCGGGACAGGGTCACCGGGGAGCTGTTTTTT
CASSPRDRVTGELFF
>TRBJ2-5|.|TRBV7-2|.
TGTGCCAGCAGCTTAGGGGCGATTCAAGAGACCCAGTACTTC
CASSLGAIQETQYF
>TRBJ1-1|.|TRBV7-8|.
TGTGCCAGCAGCTTAGAAGGGGGTCGGAACACTGAAGCTTTCTTT
CASSLEGGRNTEAFF
>TRBJ1-2|.|TRBV11-3|.
TGTGCCAGCACCTTCGGGGGGGGGAGCCACTATGGCTACACCTTC
CASTFGGGSHYGYTF
>TRBJ2-5|.|TRBV7-2|.
TGTGCCAGCAGCCCCACTCATCGGGGGGCCGAGACCCAGTACTTC
CASSPTHRGAETQYF
>TRBJ2-7|TRBD2|TRBV6-6|few
TGTGCCAGCAGTCGGGAGGCGGGGTACGAGCAGTACTTC
CASSREAGYEQYF